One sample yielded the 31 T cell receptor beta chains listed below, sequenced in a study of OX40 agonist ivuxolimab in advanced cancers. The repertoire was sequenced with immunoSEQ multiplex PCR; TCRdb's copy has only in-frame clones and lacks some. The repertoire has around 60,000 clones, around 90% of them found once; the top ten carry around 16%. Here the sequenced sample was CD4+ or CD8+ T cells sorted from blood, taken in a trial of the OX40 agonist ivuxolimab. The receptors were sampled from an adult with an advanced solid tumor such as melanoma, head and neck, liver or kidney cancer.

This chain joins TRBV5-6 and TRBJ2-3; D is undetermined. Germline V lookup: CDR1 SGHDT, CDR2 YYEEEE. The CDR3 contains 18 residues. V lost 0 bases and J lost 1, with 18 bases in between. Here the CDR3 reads CASSLVVLGRWGTDTQYF. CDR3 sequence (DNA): TGTGCCAGCAGCTTGGTAGTATTGGGTCGATGGGGCACAGATACGCAGTATTTT.

The CDR3: CASSQQSNQPQHF. CDR3 DNA: TGCGCCAGCAGCCAACAGAGCAATCAGCCCCAGCATTTT. The chain uses TRBV4-1 and TRBJ1-5; D ambiguous. The CDR3 extends over 13 amino acids. Trimming stripped 2 bases from V and 1 base from J, with 3 bases between. Germline assignment: CDR1 MGHRA and CDR2 YSYEKL.

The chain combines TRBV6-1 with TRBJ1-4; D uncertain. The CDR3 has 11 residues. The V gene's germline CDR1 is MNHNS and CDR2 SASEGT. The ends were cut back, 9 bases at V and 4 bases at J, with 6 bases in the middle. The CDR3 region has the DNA TGTGCCAGTTACATTAATGAAAAACTGTTTTTT. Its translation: CASYINEKLFF.

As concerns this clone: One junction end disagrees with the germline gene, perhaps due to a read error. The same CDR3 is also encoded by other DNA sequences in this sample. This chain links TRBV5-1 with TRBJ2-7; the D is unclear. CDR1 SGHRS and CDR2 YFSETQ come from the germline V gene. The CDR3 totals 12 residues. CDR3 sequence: CASSLSSYEQYF. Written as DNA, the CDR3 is TGTGCCAGCAGCCTGAGCTCCTACGAGCAGTACTTC.

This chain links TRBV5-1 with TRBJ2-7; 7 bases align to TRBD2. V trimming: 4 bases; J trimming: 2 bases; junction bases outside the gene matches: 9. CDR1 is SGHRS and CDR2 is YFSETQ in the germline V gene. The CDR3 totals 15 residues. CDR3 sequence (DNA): TGCGCCAGCAGCGGTAACTTGCGGGGGACCTACGAGCAGTACTTC. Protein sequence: CASSGNLRGTYEQYF.

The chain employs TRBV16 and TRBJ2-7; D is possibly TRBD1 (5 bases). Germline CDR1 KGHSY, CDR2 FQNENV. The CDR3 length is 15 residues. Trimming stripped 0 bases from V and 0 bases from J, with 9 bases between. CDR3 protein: CASSQSGASSYEQYF. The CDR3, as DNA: TGTGCCAGCAGCCAATCAGGGGCTAGCTCCTACGAGCAGTACTTC.

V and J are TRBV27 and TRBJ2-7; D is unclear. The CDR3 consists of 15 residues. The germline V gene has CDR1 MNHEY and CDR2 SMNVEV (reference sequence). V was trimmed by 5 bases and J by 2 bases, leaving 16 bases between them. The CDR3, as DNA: TGTGCCAGCAGTAGCCCACTACGACGTGCCTACGAGCAGTACTTC. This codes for CASSSPLRRAYEQYF.

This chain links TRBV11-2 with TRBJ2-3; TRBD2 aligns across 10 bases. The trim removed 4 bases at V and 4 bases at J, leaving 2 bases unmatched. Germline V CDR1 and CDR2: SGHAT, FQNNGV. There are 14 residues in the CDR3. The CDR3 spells CASSSTSGADTQYF. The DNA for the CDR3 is TGTGCCAGCAGCTCAACTAGCGGGGCAGATACGCAGTATTTT.

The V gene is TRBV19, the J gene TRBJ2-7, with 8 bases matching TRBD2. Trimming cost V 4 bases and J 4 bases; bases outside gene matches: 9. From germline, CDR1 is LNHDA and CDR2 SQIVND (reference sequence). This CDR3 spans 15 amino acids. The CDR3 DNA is TGTGCCAGTAGTAACTCCGGGACTAGAGGGTACGAGCAGTACTTC. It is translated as CASSNSGTRGYEQYF.

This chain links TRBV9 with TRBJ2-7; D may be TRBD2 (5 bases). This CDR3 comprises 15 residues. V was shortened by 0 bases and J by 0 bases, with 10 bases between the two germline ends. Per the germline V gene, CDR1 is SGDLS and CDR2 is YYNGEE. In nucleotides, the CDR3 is TGTGCCAGCAGCGTAGAGAGGGATGCCTCCTACGAGCAGTACTTC. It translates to CASSVERDASYEQYF.

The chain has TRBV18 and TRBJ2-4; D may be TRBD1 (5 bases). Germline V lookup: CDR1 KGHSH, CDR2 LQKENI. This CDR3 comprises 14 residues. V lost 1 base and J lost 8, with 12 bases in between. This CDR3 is CASSPQLGEDIQYF. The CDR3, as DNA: TGTGCCAGCTCACCACAGTTAGGGGAAGACATTCAGTACTTC.

The CDR3 nucleotides read TGTGCCAGCAGCTCCCGGACAGGGGCCACTGAAGCTTTCTTT. This gives the protein CASSSRTGATEAFF. The rearrangement joins TRBV5-6 to TRBJ1-1; the match to TRBD1 covers 9 bases. Germline assignment: CDR1 SGHDT and CDR2 YYEEEE. The CDR3 sequence is 14 residues long. Unmatched junction bases numbered 4, after V lost 3 bases and J lost 4 bases.

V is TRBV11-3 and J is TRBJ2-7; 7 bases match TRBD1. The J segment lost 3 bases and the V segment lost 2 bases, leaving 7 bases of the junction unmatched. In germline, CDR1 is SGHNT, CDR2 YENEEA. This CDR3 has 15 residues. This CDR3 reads CASSLRGTVDYEQYF. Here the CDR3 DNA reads TGTGCCAGCAGCTTACGTGGGACAGTAGACTACGAGCAGTACTTC. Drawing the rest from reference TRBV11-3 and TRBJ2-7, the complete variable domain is EAGVVQSPRYKIIEKKQPVAFWCNPISGHNTLYWYLQNLGQGPELLIRYENEEAVDDSQLPKDRFSAERLKGVDSTLKIQPAELGDSAVYLCASSLRGTVDYEQYFGPGTRLTVT.

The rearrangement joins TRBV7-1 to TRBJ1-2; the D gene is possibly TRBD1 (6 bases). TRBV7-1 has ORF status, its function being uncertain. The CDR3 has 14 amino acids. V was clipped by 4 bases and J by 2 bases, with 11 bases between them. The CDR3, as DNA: TGTGCCAGCAGCTTAGAGGACAGAAACTATGGCTACACCTTC. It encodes CASSLEDRNYGYTF.

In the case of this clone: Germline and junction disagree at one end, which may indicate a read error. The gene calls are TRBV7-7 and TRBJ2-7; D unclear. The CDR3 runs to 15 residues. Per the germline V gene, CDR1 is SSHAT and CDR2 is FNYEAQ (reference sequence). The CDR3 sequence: CASSLLSAPGDEQYF. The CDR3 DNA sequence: TGTGCTAGCAGCTTATTAAGTGCCCCGGGCGACGAGCAGTACTTC.

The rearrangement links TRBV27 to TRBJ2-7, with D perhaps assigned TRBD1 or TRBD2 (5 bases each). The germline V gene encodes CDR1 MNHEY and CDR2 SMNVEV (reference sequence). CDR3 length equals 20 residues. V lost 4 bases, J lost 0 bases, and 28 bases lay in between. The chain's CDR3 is CASSSNGWGPGTWSSYEQYF. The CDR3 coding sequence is TGTGCCAGCAGTTCTAATGGGTGGGGTCCCGGGACCTGGAGCTCCTACGAGCAGTACTTC.

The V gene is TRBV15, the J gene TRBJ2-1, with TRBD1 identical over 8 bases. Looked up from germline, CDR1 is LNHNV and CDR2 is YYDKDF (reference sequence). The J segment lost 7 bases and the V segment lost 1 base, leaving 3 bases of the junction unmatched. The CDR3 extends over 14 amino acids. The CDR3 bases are TGTGCCACCAGCAGAGGGACAGGGAGGAATGAGCAGTTCTTC. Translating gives CATSRGTGRNEQFF.

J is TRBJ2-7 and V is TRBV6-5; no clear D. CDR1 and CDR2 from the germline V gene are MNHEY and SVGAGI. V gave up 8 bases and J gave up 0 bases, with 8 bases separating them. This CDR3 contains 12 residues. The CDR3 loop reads CASRKDSYEQYF. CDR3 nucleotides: TGTGCCAGCCGAAAGGACTCCTACGAGCAGTACTTC.

Here the CDR3 reads CATSRSQQGPAFF. CDR3 coding DNA: TGTGCCACCAGCAGATCACAACAGGGGCCTGCTTTCTTT. The chain has TRBV15 and TRBJ1-1; the match to TRBD1 covers 7 bases. Germline assignment: CDR1 LNHNV and CDR2 YYDKDF (reference sequence). V lost 2 bases to trimming and J lost 11 bases; unmatched junction nucleotides: 8. This CDR3 contains 13 residues.

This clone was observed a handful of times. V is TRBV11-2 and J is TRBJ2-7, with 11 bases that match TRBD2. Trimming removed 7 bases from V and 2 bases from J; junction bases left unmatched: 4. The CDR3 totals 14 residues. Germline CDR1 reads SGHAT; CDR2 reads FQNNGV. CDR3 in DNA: TGTGCCAGCACCTCGACTAGCGGGGCCTACGAGCAGTACTTC. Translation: CASTSTSGAYEQYF. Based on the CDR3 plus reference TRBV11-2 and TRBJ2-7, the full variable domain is EAGVAQSPRYKIIEKRQSVAFWCNPISGHATLYWYQQILGQGPKLLIQFQNNGVVDDSQLPKDRFSAERLKGVDSTLKIQPAKLEDSAVYLCASTSTSGAYEQYFGPGTRLTVT.

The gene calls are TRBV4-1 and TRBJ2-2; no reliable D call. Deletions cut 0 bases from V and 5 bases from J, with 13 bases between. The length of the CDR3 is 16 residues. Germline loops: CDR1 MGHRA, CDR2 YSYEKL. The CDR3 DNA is TGCGCCAGCAGCCAAGACGCCCTGAGGAGAACCGGGGAGCTGTTTTTT. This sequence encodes CASSQDALRRTGELFF.

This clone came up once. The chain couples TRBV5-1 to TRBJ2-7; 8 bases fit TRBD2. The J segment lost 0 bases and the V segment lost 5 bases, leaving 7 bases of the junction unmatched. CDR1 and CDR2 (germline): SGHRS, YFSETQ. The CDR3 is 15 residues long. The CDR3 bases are TGCGCCAGCAGGGATACTAGCGGTAGCTCCTACGAGCAGTACTTC. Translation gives CASRDTSGSSYEQYF.

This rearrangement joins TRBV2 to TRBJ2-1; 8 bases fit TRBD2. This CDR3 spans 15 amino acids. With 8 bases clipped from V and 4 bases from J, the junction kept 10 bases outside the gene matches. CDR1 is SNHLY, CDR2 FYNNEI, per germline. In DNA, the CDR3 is TGTGCCAGCTGGATAGCGGGAATGAAGTACAATGAGCAGTTCTTC. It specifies CASWIAGMKYNEQFF.

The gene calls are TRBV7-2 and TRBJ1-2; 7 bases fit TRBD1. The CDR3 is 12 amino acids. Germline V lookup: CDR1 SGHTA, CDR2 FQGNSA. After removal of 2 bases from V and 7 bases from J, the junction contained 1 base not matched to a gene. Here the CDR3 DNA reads TGTGCCAGCAGCTTAAGGGGGCTTGGCTACACCTTC. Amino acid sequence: CASSLRGLGYTF.

The DNA of the CDR3 is TGTGCCAGTAGTATCTCGGACGACAGGGACTATGGCTACACCTTC. Its translation: CASSISDDRDYGYTF. The chain employs TRBV19 and TRBJ1-2; 7 nucleotides match TRBD1. CDR1 is LNHDA and CDR2 is SQIVND in the germline V gene (reference sequence). The CDR3 length is 15 residues. V shed 3 bases and J 3 bases; nucleotides not matched to a gene: 7.

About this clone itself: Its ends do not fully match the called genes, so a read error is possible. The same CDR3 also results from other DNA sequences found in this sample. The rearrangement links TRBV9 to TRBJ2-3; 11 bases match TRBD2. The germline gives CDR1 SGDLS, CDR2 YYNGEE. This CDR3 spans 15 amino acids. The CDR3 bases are TGTGCCAGCAGCGGCGGGACTAGCGGCACGGATACGCAGTATTTT. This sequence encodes CASSGGTSGTDTQYF.

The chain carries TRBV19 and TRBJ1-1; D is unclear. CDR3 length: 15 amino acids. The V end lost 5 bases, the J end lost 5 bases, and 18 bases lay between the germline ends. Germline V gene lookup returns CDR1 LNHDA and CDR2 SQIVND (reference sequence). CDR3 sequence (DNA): TGTGCCAGTAGTCTCGGGTCCCGCGCGTGGACTGAAGCTTTCTTT. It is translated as CASSLGSRAWTEAFF.

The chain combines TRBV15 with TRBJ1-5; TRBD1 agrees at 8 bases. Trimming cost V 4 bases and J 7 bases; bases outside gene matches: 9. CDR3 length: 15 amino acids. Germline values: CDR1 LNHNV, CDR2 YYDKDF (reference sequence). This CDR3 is CATSNRGTFRQPQHF. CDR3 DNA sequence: TGTGCCACCAGCAACAGGGGGACCTTTAGGCAGCCCCAGCATTTT.

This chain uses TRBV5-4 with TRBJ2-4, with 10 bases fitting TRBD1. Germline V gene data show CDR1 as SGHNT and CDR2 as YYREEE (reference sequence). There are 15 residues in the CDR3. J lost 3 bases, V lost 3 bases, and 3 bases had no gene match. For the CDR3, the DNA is TGTGCCAGCAGCTGGGGGGACAGGGGCAAAAACATTCAGTACTTC. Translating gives CASSWGDRGKNIQYF.

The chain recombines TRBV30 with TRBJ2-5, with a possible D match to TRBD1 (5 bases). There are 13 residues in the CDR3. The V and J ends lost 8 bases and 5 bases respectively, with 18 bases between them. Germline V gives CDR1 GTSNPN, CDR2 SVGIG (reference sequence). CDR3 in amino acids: CAGAVGFGETQYF. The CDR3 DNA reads TGTGCCGGGGCTGTAGGGTTCGGCGAGACCCAGTACTTC.

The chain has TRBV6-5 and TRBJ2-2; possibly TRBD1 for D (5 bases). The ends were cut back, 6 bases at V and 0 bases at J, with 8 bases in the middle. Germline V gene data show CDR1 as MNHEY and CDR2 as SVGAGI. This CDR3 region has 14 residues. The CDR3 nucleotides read TGTGCCAGCAGAATGGACACGAACACCGGGGAGCTGTTTTTT. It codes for CASRMDTNTGELFF.